These T cell receptor beta chains were read from a single sample in a study of siplizumab effects on memory and regulatory T cells. Generated by immunoSEQ multiplex PCR, the TCRdb table keeps only in-frame clones and is missing some. Of tens of thousands of clones detected, roughly 93% appear once; the ten largest clones hold 5% to 7%. Source material: CD8+ T cells sorted from blood. The receptor source for this set is a human donor in good health. Both conserved end residues are trimmed from each CDR3. The D gene is left open where the match is weak.

>TRBJ1-3|TRBV4-1|NA
ASSPERNTIY
>TRBJ2-4|TRBV5-3|TRBD1
ARSQRWTGDGWAKNIQY
>TRBJ2-1|TRBV14|NA
ASSSWGSYNEQF
>TRBJ2-1|TRBV9|NA
ASSVAAGSSYNEQF
>TRBJ2-3|TRBV11-3|NA
ASSLYSGLTDTQY
>TRBJ2-7|TRBV4-1|TRBD2
ASSPTSGRAFDEQY
>TRBJ2-3|TRBV7-8|NA
ASSTSGRQTDTQY
>TRBJ1-1|TRBV13|NA
ASSLRGNTEAF
>TRBJ1-3|TRBV5-1|NA
ASSLEHRASGNTIY
>TRBJ1-5|TRBV19|NA
ASRTGNQPQH
>TRBJ2-7|TRBV6-5|NA
ASSYRRDRSYEQY
>TRBJ2-7|TRBV9|TRBD2
ASSYSRLAATYEQY
>TRBJ1-1|TRBV6-1|NA
ASSLLEWGFTEAF
>TRBJ2-2|TRBV4-3|NA
ASSQTNTGELF
>TRBJ2-2|TRBV7-9|NA
ASSSTQLNTGELF
>TRBJ2-7|TRBV6-6|NA
ASSSSTELHEQY
>TRBJ2-2|TRBV27|NA
ASSSTGELRTANTGELF
>TRBJ2-7|TRBV18|NA
ASSPPANSYEQY
>TRBJ1-1|TRBV7-8|TRBD1
ASSPRTGLNTEAF